This entry describes one TCR beta chain. Its target is not known. Individual cDNA molecules had unique molecular identifiers attached to them by the library. In the original workflow: There were a median of roughly 100,000 TCRs per sample, with a range from roughly 20,000 to 690,600. MiXCR, run by TCRdb on the 5' RACE reads, gives a single entry per CDR3 protein. These V and J calls originate from TCRdb's pipeline instead of the authors' own analysis. Of 100,000 to 120,000 distinct CDR3 sequences in the sample, around a fifth are singletons; the top ten hold 2.8%. It was from unfractionated whole blood that total RNA was extracted. The sample originates from a study of human T cells and chemical hapten exposure. Study-wide context: Per-sample TCR yield variability stemmed mainly from small pooled library volume differences. General study results and limits: TCRs at high frequency, those above 1 in 1000, did not change with DPC sensitization.

The germline V gene encodes CDR1 MNHEY and CDR2 SMNVEV (reference sequence). The CDR3 covers 15 residues. V was clipped by 6 bases and J by 8 bases; unmatched bases: 9. The genes are TRBV27 and TRBJ2-1; 11 positions match TRBD2. The TCR sequence derives from a human donor in good health. The DNA for the CDR3 is TGTGCCAGCAGACGATTTAGCGGGAGGGCCGATGAGCAGTTCTTC. Translating gives CASRRFSGRADEQFF.